This T cell receptor (beta chain) was sequenced in a study of OX40 agonist ivuxolimab in advanced cancers. About the research overall: Patients were given ivuxolimab, an antibody that agonizes OX40 (CD134). The study enrolled dose-escalation patients with hepatocellular carcinoma, melanoma, renal cell or head and neck cancer.

CDR1 is MGHRA and CDR2 is YSYEKL in the germline V gene. CDR3 length equals 17 residues. V lost 1 base, J lost 2 bases, and 16 bases lay in between. TCRdb's copy holds only in-frame clones and misses some; the assay was immunoSEQ multiplex PCR. The table records approximately 79,000 clones, about 90% of them present only once. Broader study findings: Part of the nonresponder group also had normalized T-cell clonal expansion that was low.

About this clone itself: Antigen unknown.

Patients with autoimmune history or systemic immunosuppression were excluded. The sequencing here drew on CD4+ or CD8+ T cells sorted from blood, taken in a trial of the OX40 agonist ivuxolimab. The rearrangement joins TRBV4-1 to TRBJ2-3; a possible D gene is TRBD2 (7 bases). This TCR came from an adult with an advanced solid tumor such as melanoma, head and neck, liver or kidney cancer. The CDR3, as DNA: TGCGCCAGCAGCCAAGGGCGCTCGGGGGGCCTCACAGATACGCAGTATTTT. Translated: CASSQGRSGGLTDTQYF.